These T cell receptor beta chains were read from a single sample in a study of beta chain features in type 1 diabetes. The table came from immunoSEQ multiplex PCR; TCRdb's copy has only in-frame clones and leaves some out. The sample holds 300,000 to 450,000 clones, around 12% seen once. The sequencing sample was made of naive CD4+ T cells from blood. Receptors were obtained from a man between 18 and 29 years old in good health. Both conserved end residues are part of each CDR3. The D gene is left open where the match is weak. Only part of the rows carry a size: once, few, many, or a class if the clone is expanded.

clone_size j_call d_call v_call cdr3_aa cdr3_nt
few TRBJ2-1 NA TRBV18 CASSPQLAIAYNEQFF TGTGCCAGCTCACCACAATTAGCGATCGCCTACAATGAGCAGTTCTTC
NA TRBJ2-3 NA TRBV6-5 CASSYSAADTQYF TGTGCCAGCAGTTACTCGGCGGCAGATACGCAGTATTTT
few TRBJ1-1 NA TRBV5-1 CASSWFGQYMNTEAFF TGCGCCAGCAGCTGGTTCGGACAGTATATGAACACTGAAGCTTTCTTT
few TRBJ2-7 TRBD2 TRBV6-5 CASSRSGRAFYEQYF TGTGCCAGCAGTCGGAGCGGGAGGGCCTTCTACGAGCAGTACTTC
NA TRBJ1-1 TRBD1 TRBV29-1 CSAGDRGAEAFF TGCAGCGCCGGGGACAGGGGCGCTGAAGCTTTCTTT
NA TRBJ1-2 NA TRBV7-2 CASSLAAEHGYTF TGTGCCAGCAGCTTAGCGGCAGAACATGGCTACACCTTC
NA TRBJ2-2 NA TRBV30 CACPHGGGELFF TGTGCCTGTCCCCACGGGGGCGGGGAGCTGTTTTTT
few TRBJ2-4 NA TRBV30 CAWSVWSGAGGKNIQYF TGTGCCTGGAGTGTATGGTCAGGGGCTGGGGGCAAAAACATTCAGTACTTC
NA TRBJ2-2 TRBD1 TRBV18 CASSPEGAGTGELFF TGTGCCAGCTCACCCGAGGGGGCTGGCACCGGGGAGCTGTTTTTT
few TRBJ2-7 NA TRBV30 CAWTGSGAEQYF TGTGCCTGGACCGGTTCGGGTGCCGAGCAGTACTTC
NA TRBJ1-2 NA TRBV4-1 CASSQDIRGGNYGYTF TGCGCCAGCAGCCAAGATATCAGGGGCGGTAACTATGGCTACACCTTC
few TRBJ1-5 NA TRBV2 CASSEGRRSGGQPQHF TGTGCCAGCAGTGAAGGGAGAAGGTCCGGCGGACAGCCCCAGCATTTT
few TRBJ2-1 NA TRBV4-3 CASSQDLTSYNEQFF TGCGCCAGCAGCCAAGATCTAACCTCCTACAATGAGCAGTTCTTC
NA TRBJ2-2 TRBD1 TRBV7-8 CASSLARRGQARRGTGELFF TGTGCCAGCAGCTTAGCGAGACGGGGACAGGCCCGCCGAGGCACCGGGGAGCTGTTTTTT
NA TRBJ1-2 NA TRBV14 CASSPDTAYGYTF TGTGCCAGCAGCCCGGACACGGCCTATGGCTACACCTTC
NA TRBJ2-1 TRBD2 TRBV14 CASSQALAGELEQFF TGTGCCAGCAGCCAAGCACTAGCGGGGGAGCTGGAGCAGTTCTTC
once TRBJ1-2 NA TRBV28 CASIGGPANYGYTF TGTGCCAGCATCGGGGGACCAGCTAACTATGGCTACACCTTC
few TRBJ1-3 NA TRBV18 CASSSSGGRSGNTIYF TGTGCCAGCTCATCCAGCGGTGGGAGGTCTGGAAACACCATATATTTT
NA TRBJ1-5 TRBD1 TRBV6-6 CASSFSGGNRQPQHF TGTGCCAGCAGCTTCTCAGGGGGCAATCGTCAGCCCCAGCATTTT
NA TRBJ1-3 NA TRBV9 CASSRRQAGNTIYF TGTGCCAGCAGCCGAAGACAGGCGGGAAACACCATATATTTT
NA TRBJ1-2 TRBD1 TRBV4-3 CASSSGTGVVYGYTF TGCGCCAGCAGCTCTGGGACAGGGGTTGTCTATGGCTACACCTTC
few TRBJ2-1 NA TRBV6-6 CASRRTDSNEQFF TGTGCCAGCAGGAGAACGGACTCTAATGAGCAGTTCTTC
few TRBJ2-7 TRBD1 TRBV5-4 CASSKDRFQSEQYF TGTGCCAGCAGCAAGGACAGGTTCCAGAGCGAGCAGTACTTC
NA TRBJ2-3 NA TRBV15 CATSSGTTRADTQYF TGTGCCACCAGCAGCGGTACCACTAGAGCAGATACGCAGTATTTT
NA TRBJ2-3 TRBD2 TRBV11-1 CASSPSGLAGGRVPDTQYF TGTGCCAGCAGCCCTTCCGGTCTAGCGGGAGGGCGGGTGCCAGATACGCAGTATTTT
NA TRBJ1-6 NA TRBV7-2 CASSSTAYNSPLHF TGTGCCAGCAGCTCGACAGCCTATAATTCACCCCTCCACTTT
NA TRBJ2-2 NA TRBV5-1 CASSFRRDTGELFF TGCGCCAGCAGCTTTCGCAGGGACACCGGGGAGCTGTTTTTT
NA TRBJ2-3 TRBD1 TRBV6-5 CASSRGTDTQYF TGTGCCAGCAGCAGGGGGACAGATACGCAGTATTTT
NA TRBJ2-7 NA TRBV7-9 CASSLRQELTYEQYF TGTGCCAGCAGCTTACGGCAGGAACTTACCTACGAGCAGTACTTC
NA TRBJ1-2 NA TRBV6-1 CASSDVRTAVYGYTF TGTGCCAGCAGTGACGTGAGGACAGCCGTCTATGGCTACACCTTC
once TRBJ1-2 NA TRBV7-2 CASSLVGGQGYTF TGTGCCAGCAGCTTAGTGGGGGGGCAAGGCTACACCTTC
NA TRBJ2-1 NA TRBV7-2 CASSPRGGPRNEQFF TGTGCCAGCAGCCCTAGGGGGGGGCCGCGAAATGAGCAGTTCTTC
NA TRBJ2-1 TRBD2 TRBV19 CASTQLAGGYYNEQFF TGTGCCAGTACCCAATTGGCGGGAGGTTACTACAATGAGCAGTTCTTC
few TRBJ1-3 NA TRBV9 CASSVGTVSGNTIYF TGTGCCAGCAGCGTAGGGACAGTCTCTGGAAACACCATATATTTT
few TRBJ1-5 TRBD1 TRBV6-1 CASTPGQHNQPQHF TGTGCCAGCACCCCGGGACAGCACAATCAGCCCCAGCATTTT
few TRBJ1-2 NA TRBV5-4 CASSLDGREGYGYTF TGTGCCAGCAGCTTGGATGGCAGGGAAGGATATGGCTACACCTTC
NA TRBJ1-1 NA TRBV7-3 CASSTSSINTEAFF TGTGCCAGCAGCACTAGCTCGATAAACACTGAAGCTTTCTTT
NA TRBJ2-6 NA TRBV14 CASSQLTGEANVLTF TGTGCCAGCAGCCAATTAACGGGTGAGGCCAACGTCCTGACTTTC
few TRBJ1-2 NA TRBV18 CASSPNETPYYGYTF TGTGCCAGCTCACCAAACGAAACTCCCTACTATGGCTACACCTTC
NA TRBJ1-5 NA TRBV19 CASSDIRQPQHF TGTGCCAGTAGTGATATCAGGCAGCCCCAGCATTTT
NA TRBJ1-1 NA TRBV27 CASSGWTAGTEAFF TGTGCCAGCAGTGGCTGGACGGCGGGCACTGAAGCTTTCTTT
few TRBJ1-1 NA TRBV5-1 CASSNLQVGANEAFF TGCGCCAGCAGTAACTTACAGGTTGGAGCCAATGAAGCTTTCTTT
few TRBJ2-2 TRBD1 TRBV29-1 CSVDRGTTGELFF TGCAGCGTTGACAGGGGGACCACCGGGGAGCTGTTTTTT
NA TRBJ2-1 TRBD2 TRBV19 CASRLAGGNEQFF TGTGCCAGTAGACTAGCGGGTGGTAATGAGCAGTTCTTC
NA TRBJ2-7 TRBD1 TRBV18 CASSSGQASYEQYF TGTGCCAGCTCATCGGGACAGGCCTCCTACGAGCAGTACTTC
NA TRBJ2-7 TRBD1 TRBV9 CASSAGQGFSYEQYF TGTGCCAGCAGCGCGGGACAGGGGTTCTCCTACGAGCAGTACTTC
NA TRBJ2-1 NA TRBV4-1 CASSPADWMSSYNEQFF TGCGCCAGCAGCCCTGCGGACTGGATGAGCTCCTACAATGAGCAGTTCTTC